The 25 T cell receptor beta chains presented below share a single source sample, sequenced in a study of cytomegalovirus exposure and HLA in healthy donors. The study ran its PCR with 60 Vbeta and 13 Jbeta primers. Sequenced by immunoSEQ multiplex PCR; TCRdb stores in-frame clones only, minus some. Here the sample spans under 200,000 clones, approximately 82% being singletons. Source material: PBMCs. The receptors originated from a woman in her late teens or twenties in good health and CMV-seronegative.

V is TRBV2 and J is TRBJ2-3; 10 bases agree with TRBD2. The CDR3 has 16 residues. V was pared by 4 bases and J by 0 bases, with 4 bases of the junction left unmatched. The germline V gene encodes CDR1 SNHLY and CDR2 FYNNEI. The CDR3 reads CASSALAGVSTDTQYF. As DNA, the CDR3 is TGTGCCAGCAGTGCCCTAGCGGGGGTCAGCACAGATACGCAGTATTTT.

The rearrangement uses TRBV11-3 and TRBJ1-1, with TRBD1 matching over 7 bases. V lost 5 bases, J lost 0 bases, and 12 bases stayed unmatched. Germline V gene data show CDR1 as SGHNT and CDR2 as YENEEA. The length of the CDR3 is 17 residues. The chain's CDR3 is CASSRGRTGIMNTEAFF. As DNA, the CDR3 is TGTGCCAGCAGCCGAGGACGGACAGGCATCATGAACACTGAAGCTTTCTTT.

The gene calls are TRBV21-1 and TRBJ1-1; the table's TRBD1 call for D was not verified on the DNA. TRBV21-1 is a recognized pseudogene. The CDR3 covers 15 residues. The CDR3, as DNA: TGTGCCAGCAGCAGAGAGACAGGGGAGAACACTGAAGCTTTCTTT. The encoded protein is CASSRETGENTEAFF.

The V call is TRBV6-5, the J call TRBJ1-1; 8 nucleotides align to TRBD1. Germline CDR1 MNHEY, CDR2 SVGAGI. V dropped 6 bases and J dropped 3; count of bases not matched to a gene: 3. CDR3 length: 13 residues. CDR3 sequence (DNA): TGTGCCAGCAGGGACAGGGAATACACTGAAGCTTTCTTT. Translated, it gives CASRDREYTEAFF.

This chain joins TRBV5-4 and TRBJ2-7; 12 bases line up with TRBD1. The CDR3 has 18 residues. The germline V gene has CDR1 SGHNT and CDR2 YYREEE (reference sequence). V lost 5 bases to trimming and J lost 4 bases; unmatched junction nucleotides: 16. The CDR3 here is CASSMGQGASQGRYEQYF. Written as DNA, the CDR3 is TGTGCCAGCAGTATGGGACAGGGGGCGAGCCAGGGGAGATACGAGCAGTACTTC.

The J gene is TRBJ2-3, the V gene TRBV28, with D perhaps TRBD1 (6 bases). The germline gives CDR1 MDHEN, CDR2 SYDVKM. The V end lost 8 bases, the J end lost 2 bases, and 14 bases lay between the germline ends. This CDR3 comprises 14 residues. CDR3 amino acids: CASALPGDTDTQYF. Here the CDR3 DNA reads TGTGCCAGCGCCCTACCAGGGGACACAGATACGCAGTATTTT.

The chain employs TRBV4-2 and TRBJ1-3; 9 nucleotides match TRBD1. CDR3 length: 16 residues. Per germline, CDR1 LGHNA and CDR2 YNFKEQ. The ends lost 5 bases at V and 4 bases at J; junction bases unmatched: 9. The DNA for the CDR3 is TGTGCCAGCAGCTTCGAACAGGGGGCGAGCGGAAACACCATATATTTT. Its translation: CASSFEQGASGNTIYF.

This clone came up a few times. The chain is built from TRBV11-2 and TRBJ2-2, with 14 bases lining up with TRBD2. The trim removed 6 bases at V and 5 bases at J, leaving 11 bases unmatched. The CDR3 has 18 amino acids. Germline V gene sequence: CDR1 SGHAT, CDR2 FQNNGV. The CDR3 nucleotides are TGTGCCAGCAGAACCACCGGGACTAGCGGGAGAAAGACCGGGGAGCTGTTTTTT. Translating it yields CASRTTGTSGRKTGELFF.

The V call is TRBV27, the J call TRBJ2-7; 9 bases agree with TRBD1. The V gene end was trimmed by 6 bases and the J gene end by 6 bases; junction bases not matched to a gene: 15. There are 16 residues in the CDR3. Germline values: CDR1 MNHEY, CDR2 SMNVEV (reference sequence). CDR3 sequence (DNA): TGTGCCAGCAGGCCCGGGTGGGGACAGGGAAATAGCGAGCAGTACTTC. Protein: CASRPGWGQGNSEQYF.

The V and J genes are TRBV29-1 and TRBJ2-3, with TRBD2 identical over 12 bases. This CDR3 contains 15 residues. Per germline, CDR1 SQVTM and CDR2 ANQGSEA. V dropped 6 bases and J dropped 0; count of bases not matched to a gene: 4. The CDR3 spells CSVRTSGTSTDTQYF. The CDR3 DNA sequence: TGCAGCGTGAGGACTAGCGGGACGAGCACAGATACGCAGTATTTT.

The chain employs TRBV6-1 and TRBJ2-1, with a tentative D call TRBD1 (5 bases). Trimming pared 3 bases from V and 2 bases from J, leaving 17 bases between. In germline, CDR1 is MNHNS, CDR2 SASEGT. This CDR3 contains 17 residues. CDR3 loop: CASSDTSRTFTYNEQFF. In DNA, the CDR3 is TGTGCCAGCAGTGACACTTCCCGGACATTTACCTACAATGAGCAGTTCTTC.

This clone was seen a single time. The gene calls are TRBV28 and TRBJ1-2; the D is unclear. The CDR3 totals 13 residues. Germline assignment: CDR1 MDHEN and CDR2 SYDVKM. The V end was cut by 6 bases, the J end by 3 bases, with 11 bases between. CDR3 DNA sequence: TGTGCCAGCAGCTCCGACTCCGACTATGGCTACACCTTC. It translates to CASSSDSDYGYTF.

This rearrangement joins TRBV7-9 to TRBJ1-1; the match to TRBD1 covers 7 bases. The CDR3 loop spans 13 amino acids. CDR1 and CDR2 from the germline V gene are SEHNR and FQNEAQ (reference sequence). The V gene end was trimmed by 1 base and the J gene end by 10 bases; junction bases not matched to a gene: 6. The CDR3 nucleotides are TGTGCCAGCAGCTTAGAGGGGGCAGGTAGAGCTTTCTTT. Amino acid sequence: CASSLEGAGRAFF.

As DNA, the CDR3 is TGCGCCAGCAGCCTCGGACTAGCGGGGGTCTACGAGCAGTACTTC. Amino acids: CASSLGLAGVYEQYF. This chain connects TRBV4-1 to TRBJ2-7; 13 bases agree with TRBD2. The CDR3 runs 15 residues. Trimming removed 4 bases from V and 3 bases from J; junction bases left unmatched: 3. CDR1 is MGHRA, CDR2 YSYEKL, per germline.

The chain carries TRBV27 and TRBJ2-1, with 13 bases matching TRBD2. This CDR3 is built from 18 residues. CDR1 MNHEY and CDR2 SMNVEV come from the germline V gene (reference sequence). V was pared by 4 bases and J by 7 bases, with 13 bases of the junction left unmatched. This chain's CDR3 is CASSSPRGLAGVENEQFF. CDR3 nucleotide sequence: TGTGCCAGCAGTTCCCCCCGCGGACTAGCGGGAGTGGAGAATGAGCAGTTCTTC.

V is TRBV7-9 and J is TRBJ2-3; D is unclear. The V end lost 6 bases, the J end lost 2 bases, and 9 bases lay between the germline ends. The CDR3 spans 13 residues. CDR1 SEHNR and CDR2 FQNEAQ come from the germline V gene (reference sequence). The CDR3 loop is CASSPVNTDTQYF. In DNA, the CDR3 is TGTGCCAGCAGTCCGGTTAACACAGATACGCAGTATTTT.

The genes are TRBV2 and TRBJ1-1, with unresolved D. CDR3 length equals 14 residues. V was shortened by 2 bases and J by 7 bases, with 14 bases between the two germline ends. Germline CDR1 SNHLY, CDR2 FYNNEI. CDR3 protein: CASSEFSAAVEAFF. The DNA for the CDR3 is TGTGCCAGCAGTGAATTCAGTGCGGCGGTTGAAGCTTTCTTT.

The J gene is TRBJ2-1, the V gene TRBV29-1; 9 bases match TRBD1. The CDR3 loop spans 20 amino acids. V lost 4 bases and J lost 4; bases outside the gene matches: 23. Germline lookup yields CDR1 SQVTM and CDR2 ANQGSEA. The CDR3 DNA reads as TGCAGCGTTGGATCTGTTAGGGACAGGGTTACGGGGCGGACATACAATGAGCAGTTCTTC. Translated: CSVGSVRDRVTGRTYNEQFF.

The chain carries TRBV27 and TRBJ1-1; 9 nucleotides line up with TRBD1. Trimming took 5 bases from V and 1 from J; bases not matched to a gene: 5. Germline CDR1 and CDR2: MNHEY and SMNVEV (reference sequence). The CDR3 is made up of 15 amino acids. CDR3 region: CASSPGTGRNTEAFF. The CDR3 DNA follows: TGTGCCAGCAGTCCAGGGACAGGGAGGAACACTGAAGCTTTCTTT.

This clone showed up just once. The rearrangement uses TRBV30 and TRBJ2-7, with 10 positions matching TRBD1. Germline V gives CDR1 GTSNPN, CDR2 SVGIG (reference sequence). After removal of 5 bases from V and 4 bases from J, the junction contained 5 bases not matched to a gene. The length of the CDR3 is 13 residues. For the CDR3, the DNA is TGTGCCTGGCAGCCGGGACAGGGGTACGAGCAGTACTTC. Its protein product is CAWQPGQGYEQYF.

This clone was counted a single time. CDR3 nucleotide sequence: TGTGCCAGCACCAATACTCTTGCTAGTAAGCAGTTCTTC. It yields the protein CASTNTLASKQFF. The chain recombines TRBV6-6 with TRBJ2-1; D not certain. CDR3 length equals 13 residues. Germline-derived CDR1 and CDR2 are MNHNY and SVGAGI (reference sequence). Trimming removed 7 bases at V and 11 bases at J, with 18 bases between.

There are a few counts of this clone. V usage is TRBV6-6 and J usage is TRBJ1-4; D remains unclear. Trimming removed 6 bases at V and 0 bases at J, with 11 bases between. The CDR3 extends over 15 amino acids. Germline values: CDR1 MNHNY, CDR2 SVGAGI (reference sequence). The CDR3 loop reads CASRRHDATNEKLFF. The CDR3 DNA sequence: TGTGCCAGCAGGCGCCATGATGCAACTAATGAAAAACTGTTTTTT.

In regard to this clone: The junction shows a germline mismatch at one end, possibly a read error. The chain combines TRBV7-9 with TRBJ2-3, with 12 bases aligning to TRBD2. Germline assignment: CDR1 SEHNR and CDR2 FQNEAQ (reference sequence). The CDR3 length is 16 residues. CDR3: CSSSRLAGDVTDTQYF. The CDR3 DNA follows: TGTTCCAGCAGCCGACTAGCGGGGGATGTCACAGATACGCAGTATTTT.

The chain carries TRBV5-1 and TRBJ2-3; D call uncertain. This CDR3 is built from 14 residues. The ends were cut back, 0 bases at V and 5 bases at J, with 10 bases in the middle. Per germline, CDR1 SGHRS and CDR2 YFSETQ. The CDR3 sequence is CASSLASVGDTQYF. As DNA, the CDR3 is TGCGCCAGCAGCTTGGCGAGCGTTGGAGATACGCAGTATTTT.

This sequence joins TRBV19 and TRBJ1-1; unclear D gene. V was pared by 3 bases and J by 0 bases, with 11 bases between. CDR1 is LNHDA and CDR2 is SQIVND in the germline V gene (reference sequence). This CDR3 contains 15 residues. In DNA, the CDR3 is TGTGCCAGTAGTATGGAGGGATCCCTGAACACTGAAGCTTTCTTT. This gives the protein CASSMEGSLNTEAFF. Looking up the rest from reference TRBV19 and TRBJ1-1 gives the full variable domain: DGGITQSPKYLFRKEGQNVTLSCEQNLNHDAMYWYRQDPGQGLRLIYYSQIVNDFQKGDIAEGYSVSREKKESFPLTVTSAQKNPTAFYLCASSMEGSLNTEAFFGQGTRLTVV.